This entry lists 14 T cell receptor beta chains sequenced from one sample in a study of regulatory T cells in long-lasting Graves disease. Time point defined: newly diagnosed GD, antithyroid drugs for less than 3 months. The TCR library was made from RNA extracted from PBMCs. Both iRepertoire HTBI primers and Arm-PCR of CDR3 regions were used to build the TCR beta libraries. MiXCR, applied by TCRdb to the multiplex PCR reads, yields one record per CDR3 protein. This table has about 540,000 distinct CDR3 sequences, about 13% appearing once. This sample was shared with a second study, whose subject was T cells in Graves' hyperthyroidism and ophthalmopathy.

The sample in question was peripheral blood mononuclear cells (PBMCs), obtained at new diagnosis, from a patient treated with antithyroid drugs. These receptors were collected from a man under 40 with Graves disease.

A few counts support this clonotype. The chain has TRBV5-1 and TRBJ1-1; the D gene is possibly TRBD1 (5 bases). CDR1 and CDR2 (germline): SGHRS, YFSETQ. This CDR3 is built from 14 residues. V was clipped by 4 bases and J by 5 bases, with 15 bases between them. CDR3 nucleotides: TGCGCCAGCAGCCCCGGGGGGGTAGATACTGAAGCTTTCTTT. It yields the protein CASSPGGVDTEAFF.

As regards this clonotype: The junction departs from germline at one end; a sequencing error may be responsible. This chain links TRBV9 with TRBJ1-3; 7 nucleotides match TRBD1. This CDR3 is built from 15 residues. Germline lookup yields CDR1 SGDLS and CDR2 YYNGEE. The CDR3 DNA is TGTGCCAGCAGCGTAGAAACAGGGGTTGGAAACACCGTATATTTT. This codes for CASSVETGVGNTVYF.

The chain has TRBV18 and TRBJ2-7; 9 positions match TRBD2. Unmatched junction bases numbered 11, after V lost 2 bases and J lost 6 bases. The CDR3 totals 16 residues. Germline CDR1 is KGHSH and CDR2 is LQKENI. In nucleotides, the CDR3 is TGTGCCAGCTCACCAAATCATAGCGGGAGTTCCGGCGAGCAGTACTTC. Its protein is CASSPNHSGSSGEQYF.

This clonotype was seen many times. The chain uses TRBV20-1 and TRBJ1-1; a weak D match, TRBD1 (6 bases). Germline CDR1 reads DFQATT; CDR2 reads SNEGSKA (reference sequence). Trimming took 5 bases from V and 1 from J, leaving 14 bases between them. The CDR3 has 14 residues. CDR3 loop: CSARRGSGNTEAFF. CDR3 bases: TGCAGTGCTCGAAGGGGGTCTGGGAACACTGAAGCTTTCTTT.

The rearrangement uses TRBV7-9 and TRBJ2-7, with TRBD2 matching over 8 bases. This CDR3 has 16 amino acids. Looked up from germline, CDR1 is SEHNR and CDR2 is FQNEAQ (reference sequence). With V trimmed by 1 base and J by 2 bases, 7 bases remained unmatched. The CDR3 reads CASSLGVTSAAYEQYF. For the CDR3, the DNA is TGTGCCAGCAGCTTAGGAGTGACTAGCGCCGCCTACGAGCAGTACTTC.

Ten or more counts support this clonotype. The V gene is TRBV30, the J gene TRBJ2-1; a weak D match, TRBD2 (5 bases). Per germline, CDR1 GTSNPN and CDR2 SVGIG (reference sequence). The CDR3 extends over 16 amino acids. Trimming pared 6 bases from V and 2 bases from J, leaving 20 bases between. The CDR3: CACPKTGGGTYNEQFF. In nucleotides, the CDR3 is TGTGCCTGCCCCAAGACCGGAGGTGGGACCTACAATGAGCAGTTCTTC.

This clonotype came up a few times. The rearrangement links TRBV5-1 to TRBJ2-3, with 12 bases that match TRBD2. J lost 4 bases, V lost 2 bases, and 17 bases had no gene match. Germline loops: CDR1 SGHRS, CDR2 YFSETQ. This CDR3 contains 20 residues. The CDR3 bases are TGCGCCAGCAGCTTAATACGACTAGCGGGAGTTCCCCTTAGGGCAGATACGCAGTATTTT. Amino acids: CASSLIRLAGVPLRADTQYF.

This clonotype has a count of ten or more. This chain joins TRBV28 and TRBJ1-5; D gene unclear. In germline, CDR1 is MDHEN, CDR2 SYDVKM. The CDR3 contains 15 residues. V was clipped by 4 bases and J by 6 bases, with 16 bases between them. The CDR3 DNA follows: TGTGCCAGCAGTTATAAGACAAATTTTTTTCAGCCCCAGCATTTT. Protein: CASSYKTNFFQPQHF.

The chain employs TRBV30 and TRBJ2-3; D remains unclear. Germline values: CDR1 GTSNPN, CDR2 SVGIG (reference sequence). V lost 3 bases, J lost 1 base, and 11 bases lay in between. CDR3 length equals 14 residues. CDR3 DNA: TGTGCCTGGAGAAGGGAAAGGGGCACAGATACGCAGTATTTT. Its protein product is CAWRRERGTDTQYF.

This sequence joins TRBV20-1 and TRBJ2-1; perhaps TRBD2 as D (6 bases). The CDR3 consists of 15 residues. Trimming took 4 bases from V and 10 from J, leaving 23 bases between them. Germline V lookup: CDR1 DFQATT, CDR2 SNEGSKA (reference sequence). The CDR3 here is CSAIFGTSTRVEQFF. CDR3 nucleotide sequence: TGCAGTGCTATCTTCGGGACTTCCACACGGGTGGAGCAGTTCTTC.

This clonotype occurred many times. The chain has TRBV10-3 and TRBJ1-4; 8 nucleotides match TRBD1. V shed 8 bases, J shed 10 bases, and the junction held 15 bases outside the gene matches. The CDR3 spans 15 residues. The germline V gene has CDR1 ENHRY and CDR2 SYGVKD. The CDR3 here is CAISGGQGAQGKLFF. CDR3 in DNA: TGTGCCATCTCCGGAGGGCAGGGGGCGCAGGGAAAACTGTTTTTT.

This chain uses TRBV20-1 with TRBJ2-7, with 10 bases lining up with TRBD2. The CDR3 contains 17 residues. Germline V gives CDR1 DFQATT, CDR2 SNEGSKA (reference sequence). V lost 0 bases, J lost 2 bases, and 10 bases stayed unmatched. As DNA, the CDR3 is TGCAGTGCTAGAGATGGCCGCCTAGCGGGAGATACCTACGAGCAGTACTTC. This translates into CSARDGRLAGDTYEQYF.

The chain combines TRBV3-1 with TRBJ1-2, with D perhaps matching TRBD1 (5 bases). In germline, CDR1 is LGHDT, CDR2 YNNKEL (reference sequence). This CDR3 spans 14 amino acids. Trimming cost V 4 bases and J 8 bases, with 17 bases left between them. In DNA, the CDR3 is TGTGCCAGCAGCCCGGGACGAACCCTACAGGGCTACACCTTC. The encoded protein is CASSPGRTLQGYTF.

This clonotype was picked up many times. The CDR3: CASSWGQGGQPQHF. Here the CDR3 DNA reads TGTGCCAGCAGTTGGGGACAGGGAGGACAGCCCCAGCATTTT. The V call is TRBV2, the J call TRBJ1-5; TRBD1 agrees at 9 bases. Losses at the gene ends were 5 bases for V and 7 bases for J; bases not matched to a gene: 6. CDR3 length: 14 residues. In germline, CDR1 is SNHLY, CDR2 FYNNEI.